This T cell receptor (beta chain) was sequenced for a study of cytomegalovirus exposure and HLA in healthy donors. The CDR3 length is 18 residues. CDR1 and CDR2 (germline): SGHDT, YYEEEE. V dropped 4 bases and J dropped 2; count of bases not matched to a gene: 12. PCR used 60 Vbeta primers and 13 Jbeta primers. As processed by the authors: Approximately 83 million unique TCR beta chains, some 11 million shared, were counted in a later analysis. The method was immunoSEQ multiplex PCR; TCRdb's version includes in-frame clones alone and lacks a portion of them. D and trimming come from the DNA, and the V and J calls and clone size come from that table. The sample contains 150,000 to 200,000 clones, approximately 84% of which appear only once.

The source is a man aged 25 to 40 in good health and CMV-seronegative. The sequencing input was PBMCs. The chain joins TRBV5-6 to TRBJ2-3; 11 nucleotides match TRBD2. CDR3 protein: CASSLTTSGGPFTDTQYF. The CDR3 DNA reads TGTGCCAGCAGCCTTACCACTAGCGGGGGACCCTTCACAGATACGCAGTATTTT.